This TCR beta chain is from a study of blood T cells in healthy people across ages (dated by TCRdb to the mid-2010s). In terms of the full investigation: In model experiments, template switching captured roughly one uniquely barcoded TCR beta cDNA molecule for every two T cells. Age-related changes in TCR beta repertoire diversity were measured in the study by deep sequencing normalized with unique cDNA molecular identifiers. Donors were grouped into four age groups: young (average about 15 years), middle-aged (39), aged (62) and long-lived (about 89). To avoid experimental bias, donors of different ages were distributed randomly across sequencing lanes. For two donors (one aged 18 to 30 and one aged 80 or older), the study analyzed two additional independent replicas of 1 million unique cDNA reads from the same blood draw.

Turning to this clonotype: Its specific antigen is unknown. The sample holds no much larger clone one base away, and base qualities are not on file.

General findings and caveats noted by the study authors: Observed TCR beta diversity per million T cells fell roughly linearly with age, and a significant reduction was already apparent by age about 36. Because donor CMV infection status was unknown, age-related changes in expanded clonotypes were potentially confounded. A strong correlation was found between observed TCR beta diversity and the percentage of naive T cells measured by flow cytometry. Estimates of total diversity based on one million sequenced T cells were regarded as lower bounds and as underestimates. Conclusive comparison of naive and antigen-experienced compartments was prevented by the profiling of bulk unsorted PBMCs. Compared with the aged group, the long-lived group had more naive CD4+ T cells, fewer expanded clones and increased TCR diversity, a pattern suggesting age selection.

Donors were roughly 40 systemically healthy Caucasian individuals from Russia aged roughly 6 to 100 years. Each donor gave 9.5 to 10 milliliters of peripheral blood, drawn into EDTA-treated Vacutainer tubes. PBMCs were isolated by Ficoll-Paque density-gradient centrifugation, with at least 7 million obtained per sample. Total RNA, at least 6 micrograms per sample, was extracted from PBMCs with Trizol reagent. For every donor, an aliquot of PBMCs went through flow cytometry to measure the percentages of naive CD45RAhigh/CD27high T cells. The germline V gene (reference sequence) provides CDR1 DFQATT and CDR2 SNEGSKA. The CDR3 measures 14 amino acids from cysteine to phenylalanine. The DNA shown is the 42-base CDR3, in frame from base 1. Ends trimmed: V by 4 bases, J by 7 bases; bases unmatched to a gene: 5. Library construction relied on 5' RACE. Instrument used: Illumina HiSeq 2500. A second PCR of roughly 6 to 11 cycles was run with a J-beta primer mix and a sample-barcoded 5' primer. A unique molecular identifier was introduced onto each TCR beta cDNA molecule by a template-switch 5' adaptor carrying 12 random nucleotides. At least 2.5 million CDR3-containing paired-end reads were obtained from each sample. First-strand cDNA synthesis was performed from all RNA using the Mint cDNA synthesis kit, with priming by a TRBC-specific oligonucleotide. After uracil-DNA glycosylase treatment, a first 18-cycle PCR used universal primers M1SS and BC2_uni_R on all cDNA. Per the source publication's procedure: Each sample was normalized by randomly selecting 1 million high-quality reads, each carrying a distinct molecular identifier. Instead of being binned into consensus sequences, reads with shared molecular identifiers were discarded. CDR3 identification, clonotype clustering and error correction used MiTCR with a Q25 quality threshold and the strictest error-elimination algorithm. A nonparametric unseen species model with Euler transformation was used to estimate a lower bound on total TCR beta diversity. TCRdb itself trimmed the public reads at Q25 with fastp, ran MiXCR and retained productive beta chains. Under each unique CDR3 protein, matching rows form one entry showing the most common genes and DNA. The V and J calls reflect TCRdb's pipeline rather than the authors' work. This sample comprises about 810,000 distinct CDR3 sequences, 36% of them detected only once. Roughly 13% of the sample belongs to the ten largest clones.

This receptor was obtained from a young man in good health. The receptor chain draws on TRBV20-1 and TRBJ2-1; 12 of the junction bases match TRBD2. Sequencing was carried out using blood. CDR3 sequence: CSANPSGGANEQFF. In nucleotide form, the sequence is TGCAGTGCTAATCCTAGCGGGGGGGCTAATGAGCAGTTCTTC.